This TCR beta chain comes out of a study of beta chain features in type 1 diabetes. CDR1 and CDR2 (germline): MGHRA, YSYEKL. Trimming took off 0 bases at V and 3 bases at J, with 16 bases between the two ends. The CDR3 totals 17 residues. Expressed TCRB transcripts were sequenced after all isolated RNA was converted to cDNA. The protocol was immunoSEQ multiplex PCR, while the TCRdb copy is restricted to in-frame clones and leaves out a portion. The data show about 220,000 clones, with around 9.9% seen just once and approximately 1.3% held by the top ten. The material sequenced was central memory CD4+ T cells from blood. The chain recombines TRBV4-1 with TRBJ2-3, with D perhaps TRBD2 (6 bases). This TCR was recovered from a man aged 18-30 years in good health. The CDR3 reads CASSQDGPGRLTDTQYF. For the CDR3, the DNA is TGCGCCAGCAGCCAAGATGGCCCAGGGAGGCTTACAGATACGCAGTATTTT.